This T cell receptor (beta chain) was retrieved from a study of CD8+ T cells in alopecia areata. Background on the study: In an open-label trial, patients got 5 to 10 mg tofacitinib twice daily. General study points: Expanded CD8+ clones among the top 100, as well as scalp clonality, were significantly decreased by tofacitinib.

Trimming shortened V by 4 bases and J by 2 bases, and 17 bases separated the two germline ends. Germline V gives CDR1 SGDLS, CDR2 YYNGEE. The CDR3 runs 16 residues. A remark on this clone: Its specificity is unknown.

RNA was isolated and reverse transcribed to cDNA, the sequencing template. Profiling relied on immunoSEQ multiplex PCR, and the TCRdb table lists in-frame clones only, not all of them. The table includes roughly 100,000 clones, over 75% detected once. Treatment indicated: oral pan-JAK inhibitor, 5-10 mg twice daily. Isolation of CD4+ and CD8+ T cells from PBMCs was achieved by sorting. The sample was CD8+ T cells sorted from blood, taken at roughly week 30, from a patient treated with tofacitinib. The TCR was taken from a human donor with alopecia areata. J is TRBJ2-3 and V is TRBV9; TRBD1 is a possible D gene (7 bases). CDR3: CASSTRQGLDTDTQYF. The CDR3 DNA sequence: TGTGCCAGCAGCACTCGACAGGGACTCGACACAGATACGCAGTATTTT.